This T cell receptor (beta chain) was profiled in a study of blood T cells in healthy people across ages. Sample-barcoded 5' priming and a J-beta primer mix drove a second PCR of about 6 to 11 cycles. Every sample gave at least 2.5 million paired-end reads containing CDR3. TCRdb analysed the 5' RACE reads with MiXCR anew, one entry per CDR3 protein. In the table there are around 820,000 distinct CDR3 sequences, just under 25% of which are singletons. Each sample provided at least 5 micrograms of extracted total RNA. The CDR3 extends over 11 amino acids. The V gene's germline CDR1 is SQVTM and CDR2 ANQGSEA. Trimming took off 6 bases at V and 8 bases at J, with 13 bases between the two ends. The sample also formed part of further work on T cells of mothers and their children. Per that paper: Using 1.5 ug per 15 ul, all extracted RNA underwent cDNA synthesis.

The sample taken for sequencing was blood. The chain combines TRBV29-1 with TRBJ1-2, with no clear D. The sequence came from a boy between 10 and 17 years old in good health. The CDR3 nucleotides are TGCAGCGTCCTAGGGCTTGACGGCTACACCTTC. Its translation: CSVLGLDGYTF.